This TCR beta chain derives from a study of T cell responses to AZD1222 COVID-19 vaccine. Study-wide points: In a largely white British group with more females than males, clonal diversity was possibly underestimated. Rises in breadth and depth of Spike-specific TCRs came after two AZD1222 doses. Distributed over spike, vaccine-associated CD4 TCRs predominated at 160-218 and 743-854.

Data came from immunoSEQ multiplex PCR; TCRdb stores just in-frame clones and leaves some out. The table shows roughly 100,000 clones, with roughly 86% occurring only once. On this clone: The antigen is not known.

Germline CDR1 reads MDHEN; CDR2 reads SYDVKM. V shed 6 bases, J shed 6 bases, and the junction held 7 bases outside the gene matches. The length of the CDR3 is 14 residues. This material consisted of peripheral blood, taken 28 days after the second dose of the MenACWY control vaccine. This chain uses TRBV28 with TRBJ1-4; TRBD1 matches 7 bases. This receptor was identified in an adult who received the MenACWY meningococcal vaccine as a control. The CDR3 is CASSSGTVDEKLFF. The CDR3 coding sequence is TGTGCCAGCAGCTCCGGGACAGTTGATGAAAAACTGTTTTTT.